This T cell receptor beta chain was identified during a study of blood T cell repertoires in COVID-19. Study details: Samples representing acute and convalescent COVID-19 were sourced from the United States, Italy and Spain. T cells, B-cell-depleted T cells, or PBMCs supplied cDNA or gDNA.

In the original workflow: Amplification of reference gene primers provided the estimated nucleated cell counts. Libraries were prepared by immunoSEQ multiplex PCR; TCRdb keeps only in-frame clonotypes and omits some of them. The DNA gave D and trimming, while V, J and clone size come from that table. Counted here are some 120,000 clones, approximately 74% occurring once; the ten biggest clones make up 5.5%. Trimming took 3 bases from V and 3 from J, leaving 10 bases between them. Germline CDR1 SGDLS, CDR2 YYNGEE. CDR3 length equals 13 residues. The TCR originated in a man in his fifties or sixties with acute or convalescent COVID-19. The chain joins TRBV9 to TRBJ2-7; perhaps TRBD2 as D (5 bases). Sequencing input: peripheral blood. The CDR3 DNA reads TGTGCCAGCAGCGACGGGGTCGGCTACGAGCAGTACTTC. Residues: CASSDGVGYEQYF.